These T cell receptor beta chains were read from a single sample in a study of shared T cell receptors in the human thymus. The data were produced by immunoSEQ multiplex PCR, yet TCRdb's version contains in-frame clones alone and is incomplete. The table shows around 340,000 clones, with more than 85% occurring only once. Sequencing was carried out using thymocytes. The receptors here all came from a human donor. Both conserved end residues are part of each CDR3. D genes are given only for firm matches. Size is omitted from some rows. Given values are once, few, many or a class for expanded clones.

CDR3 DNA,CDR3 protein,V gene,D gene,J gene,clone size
TGCGCCAGCAGCCAAGCGACAGGGACCTTCTACGAGCAGTACTTC,CASSQATGTFYEQYF,TRBV4-1,TRBD1,TRBJ2-7,NA
TGTGCCAGCAGTTTAGGGGGTCTAGCGGGAGGCCGCAATGAGCAGTTCTTC,CASSLGGLAGGRNEQFF,TRBV27,TRBD2,TRBJ2-1,once
TGTGCCTGGAGTGTGGGCTGGGGGAATGAGCAGTTCTTC,CAWSVGWGNEQFF,TRBV30,NA,TRBJ2-1,NA
TGTGCCAGCAGCCAAGATTTCGTGATAGCGGAACACACAGATACGCAGTATTTT,CASSQDFVIAEHTDTQYF,TRBV4-2,NA,TRBJ2-3,once
TGTGCCACCAGTAGCACCGAGGGCCGTCCCATTCAGTACTTC,CATSSTEGRPIQYF,TRBV19,NA,TRBJ2-4,NA
TGCGCCAGCAGCCAAGAAACCGAAGCGAGAGGGAGGCCCTACGAGCAGTACTTC,CASSQETEARGRPYEQYF,TRBV4-1,NA,TRBJ2-7,NA
TGCAGCGTTGGCCCCCCCGGACTAGCGGGAGTACAGGAGACCCAGTACTTC,CSVGPPGLAGVQETQYF,TRBV29-1,TRBD2,TRBJ2-5,NA
TGTGCCAGCAGTCATGACAGGGCAGAGGATTACAATGAGCAGTTCTTC,CASSHDRAEDYNEQFF,TRBV27,TRBD1,TRBJ2-1,NA
TGTGCCAGCAGCTTAGGTCAAGCGGGAGGGCCCGGGACCTGCGAGCAGTACTTC,CASSLGQAGGPGTCEQYF,TRBV11-2,TRBD2,TRBJ2-7,once
TGTGCCTGGAGCTACAGGGTTCCCTTAAACTATGGCTACACCTTC,CAWSYRVPLNYGYTF,TRBV30,NA,TRBJ1-2,once
TGTGCCAGCAGTTTATGTGGGACAGGGCTCTACGAGCAGTACTTC,CASSLCGTGLYEQYF,TRBV28,TRBD1,TRBJ2-7,NA
TGCAGCGTTGAAGACAGGGTGCCTGGAAACACCATATATTTT,CSVEDRVPGNTIYF,TRBV29-1,NA,TRBJ1-3,NA
TGTGCCAGCAGCAAAAAACAGGGGAGAGAGAATGAAAAACTGTTTTTT,CASSKKQGRENEKLFF,TRBV27,TRBD1,TRBJ1-4,NA
TGTGCCAGCAGCCCTGGACCTTGGCCCTACAATGAGCAGTTCTTC,CASSPGPWPYNEQFF,TRBV6-4,NA,TRBJ2-1,NA
TGTGCCAGCAGTTTATCCCGCCATAGCGGGAGGGAGACAGATACGCAGTATTTT,CASSLSRHSGRETDTQYF,TRBV28,TRBD2,TRBJ2-3,NA
TGCAGCGTTGTGGATAGCCAGCGGGAGGCCCTCCCCTACGAGCAGTACTTC,CSVVDSQREALPYEQYF,TRBV29-1,TRBD2,TRBJ2-7,NA
TGTGCCAGCAGAGAGACAGGGGTCAGTGAAAAACTGTTTTTT,CASRETGVSEKLFF,TRBV6-1,TRBD1,TRBJ1-4,NA
TGTGCCAGCAGTGTAGCGGGACTGGGGTACGAGCAGTACTTC,CASSVAGLGYEQYF,TRBV28,TRBD2,TRBJ2-7,NA
TGTGCCAGCAGCCCACAGGGGGCGAGATATGGCTACACCTTC,CASSPQGARYGYTF,TRBV2,TRBD1,TRBJ1-2,NA
TGTGCCACCACTACAGGGGAGTCGGAGACCCAGTACTTC,CATTTGESETQYF,TRBV25-1,TRBD1,TRBJ2-5,NA
TGTGCCTGGGTATATGAGTCCTTCAACACCGGGGAGCTGTTTTTT,CAWVYESFNTGELFF,TRBV30,NA,TRBJ2-2,NA
TGTGCCAGCAGCTCGGGACTAGCGGGAGCGGGCGCCGGGGAGCTGTTTTTT,CASSSGLAGAGAGELFF,TRBV5-4,TRBD2,TRBJ2-2,NA
TGTGCCAGCGGGCCGAAGGATACGCAGTATTTT,CASGPKDTQYF,TRBV6-1,NA,TRBJ2-3,NA
TGTGCCAGCAGTTTTCCGGGCAATCAGCCCCAGCATTTT,CASSFPGNQPQHF,TRBV28,NA,TRBJ1-5,NA
TGTGCCAGCGCTAGCCTCTCCCATCCAGCGGGATCGTCCTACGAGCAGTACTTC,CASASLSHPAGSSYEQYF,TRBV28,TRBD2,TRBJ2-7,NA
TGTGCCACCACCTACGGGGAGGGCAATCAGCCCCAGCATTTT,CATTYGEGNQPQHF,TRBV21-1,NA,TRBJ1-5,NA
TGTGCCAGCACCAATAAACTTCGGACTAGCGTTTTCCCCTACAATGAGCAGTTCTTC,CASTNKLRTSVFPYNEQFF,TRBV28,TRBD2,TRBJ2-1,NA
TGTGCCAGCAGCAGGGCACGGGAGAACTCCTACGAGCAGTACTTC,CASSRARENSYEQYF,TRBV27,NA,TRBJ2-7,NA
TGTGCCTGGAGTCTTACAGGGCAGATTAACACTGAAGCTTTCTTT,CAWSLTGQINTEAFF,TRBV30,NA,TRBJ1-1,once
TGTGCCAGCAGCTTGGACCCGGGAGTCTACGAGCAGTACTTC,CASSLDPGVYEQYF,TRBV5-5,NA,TRBJ2-7,NA
TGTGCCAGCAGCTTGAATGTAAACACATCCTACGAGCAGTACTTC,CASSLNVNTSYEQYF,TRBV5-4,NA,TRBJ2-7,NA
TGTGCCAGCAGCCTTACAGGGGGCGGTGGCTACACCTTC,CASSLTGGGGYTF,TRBV14,TRBD1,TRBJ1-2,NA
TGTGCCAGCAGCACAAGTCGGACTAGCGGGGCGACTGGGGAGCAGTTCTTC,CASSTSRTSGATGEQFF,TRBV7-2,TRBD2,TRBJ2-1,once
TGTGCCAGCAGCCGTCAGAGGGACAGGGGGCCGCGCGAGCAGTACTTC,CASSRQRDRGPREQYF,TRBV5-8,TRBD1,TRBJ2-7,once
TGCGCCAGCAGCTCCGCAGGGACCCTAGCCCTCACTGAAGCTTTCTTT,CASSSAGTLALTEAFF,TRBV5-1,NA,TRBJ1-1,NA
TGTGCCAGCAGTCCACCTTGCCCTAGGCCGGGGTCTGGGACTAGCGGGTGCGATGAGCAGTTCTTC,CASSPPCPRPGSGTSGCDEQFF,TRBV27,TRBD2,TRBJ2-1,NA
TGTGCCAGCAGCTCCAGCGAGAACACTGAAGCTTTCTTT,CASSSSENTEAFF,TRBV28,NA,TRBJ1-1,NA
TGTGCCAGCAGCTTAGCGGGGGACAACAGGACAACCGAGACCCAGTACTTC,CASSLAGDNRTTETQYF,TRBV11-2,NA,TRBJ2-5,NA
TGCGCCAGCAGCTTGGAGGGGACAGACCAAGAGACCCAGTACTTC,CASSLEGTDQETQYF,TRBV5-1,TRBD1,TRBJ2-5,NA
TGTGCCAGCAGTTACACTGAAGCGGCCGATACGCAGTATTTT,CASSYTEAADTQYF,TRBV6-5,NA,TRBJ2-3,NA
TGTGCCAGCAGCCAATCCGGCGACGAGACCCAGTACTTC,CASSQSGDETQYF,TRBV11-3,NA,TRBJ2-5,NA
TGCAGTGCTACAGCCAGCTATGGCTACACCTTC,CSATASYGYTF,TRBV20-1,NA,TRBJ1-2,few
TGCGCCAGCAGTGAAACTGGAGACCAGGGACAGGGTATGTCCTACGAGCAGTACTTC,CASSETGDQGQGMSYEQYF,TRBV10-2,TRBD1,TRBJ2-7,NA
TGTGCCAGAAGCTTGGTCGCCGGACGCAATGAGCAGTTCTTC,CARSLVAGRNEQFF,TRBV5-3,NA,TRBJ2-1,NA
TGTGCCAGCAGCTTCTCACTCAATGAGCAGTTCTTC,CASSFSLNEQFF,TRBV5-6,NA,TRBJ2-1,NA
TGTGCCAGCAGTTACTTACAGGGGTTTGGCTACACCTTC,CASSYLQGFGYTF,TRBV6-5,TRBD1,TRBJ1-2,NA
TGTGCCAGCCCTGACCCTCCTGTGGACACCGGGGAGCTGTTTTTT,CASPDPPVDTGELFF,TRBV27,NA,TRBJ2-2,NA
TGTGCCAGCAGTTTGGCGGGAGTTGTGCATGAGCAGTTCTTC,CASSLAGVVHEQFF,TRBV28,TRBD2,TRBJ2-1,NA
TGCGCCAGCAGCCGGCAGGTCACAGATACGCAGTATTTT,CASSRQVTDTQYF,TRBV5-1,NA,TRBJ2-3,once
TGTGCCAGCAGCTTCAGCGGGGCCGGTAGGACCCAGCATTTT,CASSFSGAGRTQHF,TRBV5-6,NA,TRBJ1-5,once
TGCAGCGTTGAAGATCTGTTGCGAGAGGTTGGACTAGCGGGTGCTAGCTCCTACAATGAGCAGTTCTTC,CSVEDLLREVGLAGASSYNEQFF,TRBV29-1,TRBD2,TRBJ2-1,NA
TGTGCCAGCAGCTTGGAACAGGCTCATAATTCACCCCTCCACTTT,CASSLEQAHNSPLHF,TRBV5-6,NA,TRBJ1-6,NA